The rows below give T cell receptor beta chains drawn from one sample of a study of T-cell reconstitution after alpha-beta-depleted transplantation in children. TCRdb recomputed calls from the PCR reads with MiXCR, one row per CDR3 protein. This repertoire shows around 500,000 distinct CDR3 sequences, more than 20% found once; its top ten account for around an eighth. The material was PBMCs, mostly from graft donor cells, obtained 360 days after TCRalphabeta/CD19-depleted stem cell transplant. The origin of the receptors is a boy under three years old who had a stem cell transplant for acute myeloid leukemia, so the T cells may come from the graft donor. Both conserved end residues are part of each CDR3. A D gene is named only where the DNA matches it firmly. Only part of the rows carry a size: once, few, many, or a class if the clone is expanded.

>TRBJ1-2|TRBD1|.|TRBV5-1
CASSLDRGADYGYTF
TGCGCCAGCAGCTTGGACAGGGGCGCGGACTATGGCTACACCTTC
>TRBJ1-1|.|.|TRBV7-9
CASSLGRAANTEAFF
TGTGCCAGCAGCTTAGGTAGAGCGGCGAACACTGAAGCTTTCTTT
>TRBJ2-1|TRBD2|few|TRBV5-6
CASSEGLAEFPAEQFF
TGTGCCAGCAGCGAGGGACTAGCGGAATTCCCTGCCGAGCAGTTCTTC
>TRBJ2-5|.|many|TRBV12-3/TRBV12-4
CASSLPGTPEETQYF
TGTGCCAGCAGTCTCCCCGGGACGCCTGAGGAGACCCAGTACTTC
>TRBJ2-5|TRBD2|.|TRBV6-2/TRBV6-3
CASSRLAGGQQETQYF
TGTGCCAGCAGCCGACTAGCGGGGGGACAACAAGAGACCCAGTACTTC
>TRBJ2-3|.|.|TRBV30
CAWRRSTDTQYF
TGTGCCTGGAGGAGAAGCACAGATACGCAGTATTTT
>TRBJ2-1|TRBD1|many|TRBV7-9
CASSRTGTGDEQFF
TGTGCCAGCAGCCGGACAGGGACGGGGGATGAGCAGTTCTTC
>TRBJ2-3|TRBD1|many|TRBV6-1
CASRLIGTGITDTQYF
TGTGCCAGCAGGCTGATCGGGACAGGGATCACAGATACGCAGTATTTT
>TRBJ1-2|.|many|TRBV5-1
CASSLGDYSRSGYTF
TGCGCCAGCAGCTTGGGGGACTACAGTAGGAGTGGCTACACCTTC
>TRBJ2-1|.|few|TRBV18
CASFFSYNEQFF
TGTGCCAGCTTTTTCTCCTACAATGAGCAGTTCTTC
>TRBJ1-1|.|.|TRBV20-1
CSASKGGMNTEAFF
TGCAGTGCTAGTAAAGGGGGAATGAACACTGAAGCTTTCTTT
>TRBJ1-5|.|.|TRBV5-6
CASSGGVGSNQPQHF
TGTGCCAGCAGCGGGGGGGTGGGGAGCAATCAGCCCCAGCATTTT
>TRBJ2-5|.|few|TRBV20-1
CSARGWEGGETQYF
TGCAGTGCTAGAGGCTGGGAGGGGGGGGAGACCCAGTACTTC
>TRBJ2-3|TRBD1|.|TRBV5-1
CASSYWDSGTDTQYF
TGCGCCAGCAGCTACTGGGACAGCGGCACAGATACGCAGTATTTT
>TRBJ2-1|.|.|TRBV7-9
CASSRTGVDEQFF
TGTGCCAGCAGCCGAACAGGTGTGGATGAGCAGTTCTTC
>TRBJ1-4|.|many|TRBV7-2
CASSLDKGNEKLFF
TGTGCCAGCAGCTTGGACAAGGGGAATGAAAAACTGTTTTTT
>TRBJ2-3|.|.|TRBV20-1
CSARDLATDTQYF
TGCAGTGCTAGAGATCTCGCGACAGATACGCAGTATTTT
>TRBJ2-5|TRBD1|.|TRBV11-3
CASSLDGDSQETQYF
TGTGCCAGCAGCTTAGATGGGGACAGCCAAGAGACCCAGTACTTC
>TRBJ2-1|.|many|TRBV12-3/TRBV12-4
CASSWADNEQFF
TGTGCCAGCAGTTGGGCAGACAATGAGCAGTTCTTC
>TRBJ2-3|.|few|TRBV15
CATAHGTDTQYF
TGTGCCACCGCGCACGGCACAGATACGCAGTATTTT
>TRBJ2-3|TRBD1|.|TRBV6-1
CASRRDRITSTDTQYF
TGTGCCAGCAGGCGGGACAGGATTACGAGCACAGATACGCAGTATTTT
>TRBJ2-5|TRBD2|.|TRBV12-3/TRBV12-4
CASSLALGLAGTQYF
TGTGCCAGCAGTTTAGCGTTAGGACTAGCCGGGACCCAGTACTTC
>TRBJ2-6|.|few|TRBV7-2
CASSLASSGANVLTF
TGTGCCAGCAGCTTAGCCTCCTCTGGGGCCAACGTCCTGACTTTC
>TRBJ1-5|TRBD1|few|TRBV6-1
CASSSDRGFNQPQHF
TGTGCCAGCAGCAGCGACAGGGGTTTCAATCAGCCCCAGCATTTT
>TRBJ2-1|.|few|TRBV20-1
CSASLALYNEQFF
TGCAGTGCTAGCCTAGCGTTGTACAATGAGCAGTTCTTC
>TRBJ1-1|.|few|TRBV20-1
CSATKQTNTEAFF
TGCAGTGCCACCAAACAAACGAACACTGAAGCTTTCTTT
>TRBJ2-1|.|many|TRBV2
CASSEALLGGQSSYNEQFF
TGTGCCAGCAGTGAAGCGCTTCTCGGAGGGCAGAGCTCCTACAATGAGCAGTTCTTC
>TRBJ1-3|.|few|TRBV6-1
CASSQAGSGNTIYF
TGTGCCAGCAGCCAAGCCGGGTCTGGAAACACCATATATTTT
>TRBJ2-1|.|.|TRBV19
CASSINPGHRQFEQFF
TGTGCCAGTAGTATTAACCCGGGGCACCGTCAATTCGAGCAGTTCTTC
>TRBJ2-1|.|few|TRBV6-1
CASNPGTATYNEQFF
TGTGCCAGCAATCCCGGGACCGCTACCTACAATGAGCAGTTCTTC
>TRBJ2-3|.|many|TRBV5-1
CASSLEGSSTDTQYF
TGCGCCAGCAGCTTGGAGGGATCTAGCACAGATACGCAGTATTTT
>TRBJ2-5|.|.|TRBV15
CATSRSQETQYF
TGTGCCACCAGCAGATCCCAAGAGACCCAGTACTTC